This T cell receptor beta chain was sequenced in a study of Graves' ophthalmopathy and Graves' hyperthyroidism. Clinical symptoms and serum thyroxine were used for diagnosis; TRAb, thyroid ultrasound and orbital computed tomography were also relied on. For repertoire sequencing, the TCR beta CDR3 regions were amplified from RNA transcripts. Second-round multiplex PCR came after a first-round RT-PCR that employed HTBI primers. TCRdb ran MiXCR on the multiplex PCR reads and lists one entry per CDR3 protein. This table has more than 150,000 distinct CDR3 sequences, approximately 38% appearing once. Germline loops: CDR1 MDHEN, CDR2 SYDVKM. The CDR3 runs 14 residues. After removal of 6 bases from V and 1 base from J, the junction contained 6 bases not matched to a gene.

The clonotype comes from a woman between 40 and 50 years old with Graves' ophthalmopathy. The chain employs TRBV28 and TRBJ2-7, with TRBD1 identical over 7 bases. The sample comprised peripheral blood. The CDR3 sequence is CASRTPGQSYEQYF. The CDR3 DNA is TGTGCCAGCAGGACTCCGGGACAGTCCTACGAGCAGTACTTC.